A single sample is the source of the 25 T cell receptor beta chains below, sequenced in a study of blood T cell repertoires in COVID-19. TCRdb's copy holds only in-frame clones and misses some; the assay was immunoSEQ multiplex PCR. The table includes roughly 200,000 clones, roughly 80% detected once. The sample was peripheral blood. The receptors were gathered from a woman older than 75 with acute or convalescent COVID-19.

This clone was seen at least ten times. The chain carries TRBV7-2 and TRBJ1-2; possible D gene TRBD1, 5 bases. The CDR3 is made up of 16 amino acids. Trimming pared 5 bases from V and 6 bases from J, leaving 22 bases between. The V gene's germline CDR1 is SGHTA and CDR2 FQGNSA. CDR3 sequence reads: CASSLNLGGMGDGYTF. The CDR3 nucleotides read TGTGCCAGCAGCCTAAACCTCGGGGGGATGGGGGATGGCTACACCTTC. Drawing the rest from reference TRBV7-2 and TRBJ1-2, the complete variable domain is GAGVSQSPSNKVTEKGKDVELRCDPISGHTALYWYRQSLGQGLEFLIYFQGNSAPDKSGLPSDRFSAERTGGSVSTLTIQRTQQEDSAVYLCASSLNLGGMGDGYTFGSGTRLTVV.

This chain connects TRBV5-6 to TRBJ2-3, with TRBD2 as a possible D gene (5 bases). V lost 1 base to trimming and J lost 4 bases, with 13 bases between them. CDR1 is SGHDT, CDR2 YYEEEE, per germline. The CDR3 covers 15 residues. The CDR3 coding sequence is TGTGCCAGCAGCTTGCTAGCAATGGCCCCAGATACGCAGTATTTT. It translates to CASSLLAMAPDTQYF.

V and J are TRBV6-2 or TRBV6-3 and TRBJ2-1; 13 nucleotides match TRBD2. V lost 5 bases and J lost 8; bases outside the gene matches: 9. The CDR3 has 16 residues. In germline, CDR1 is MNHEY, CDR2 SVGEGT. CDR3 sequence: CASSPGTSGASDEQFF. The CDR3 nucleotides are TGTGCCAGCAGTCCGGGGACTAGCGGGGCCTCAGATGAGCAGTTCTTC.

The CDR3 spells CASNPPGLAGHNEQFF. CDR3 in DNA: TGTGCCAGTAACCCACCGGGACTAGCGGGTCACAATGAGCAGTTCTTC. V usage is TRBV19 and J usage is TRBJ2-1, with 12 bases matching TRBD2. The CDR3 contains 16 residues. In germline, CDR1 is LNHDA, CDR2 SQIVND (reference sequence). The ends lost 7 bases at V and 5 bases at J; junction bases unmatched: 9.

Of note for this clone: Additional DNA sequences in this sample encode the identical CDR3. This chain connects TRBV6-5 to TRBJ2-2; 8 nucleotides line up with TRBD1. The germline V gene has CDR1 MNHEY and CDR2 SVGAGI. CDR3 length equals 15 residues. The junction had 1 base not matched to a gene; V was cut back by 1 base and J by 3 bases. The CDR3 region has the DNA TGTGCCAGCAGTTACTTGGGACAGGACACCGGGGAGCTGTTTTTT. It specifies CASSYLGQDTGELFF.

This rearrangement joins TRBV7-7 to TRBJ2-7; D is ambiguous. CDR1 is SSHAT, CDR2 FNYEAQ, per germline (reference sequence). CDR3 length: 13 amino acids. Trimming took off 1 base at V and 3 bases at J, with 7 bases between the two ends. DNA for the CDR3: TGTGCCAGCAGCTTAGAATCCGGCTACGAGCAGTACTTC. Translated: CASSLESGYEQYF.

The chain uses TRBV5-1 and TRBJ2-3, with 8 bases fitting TRBD2. From germline, CDR1 is SGHRS and CDR2 YFSETQ. The CDR3 consists of 14 residues. V shed 4 bases and J 3 bases; nucleotides not matched to a gene: 4. CDR3 amino acids: CASSHGGETDTQYF. The CDR3 nucleotides are TGCGCCAGCAGCCACGGGGGGGAGACAGATACGCAGTATTTT.

The V gene is TRBV7-2, the J gene TRBJ2-3; 9 nucleotides line up with TRBD2. V shed 6 bases, J shed 2 bases, and the junction held 12 bases outside the gene matches. Germline CDR1 and CDR2: SGHTA and FQGNSA. The CDR3 runs 17 residues. The CDR3 here is CASSPTGTSRYTDTQYF. DNA for the CDR3: TGTGCCAGCAGTCCGACCGGGACTAGCAGATACACAGATACGCAGTATTTT. Full variable domain (outside the CDR3, taken from reference TRBV7-2 and TRBJ2-3): GAGVSQSPSNKVTEKGKDVELRCDPISGHTALYWYRQSLGQGLEFLIYFQGNSAPDKSGLPSDRFSAERTGGSVSTLTIQRTQQEDSAVYLCASSPTGTSRYTDTQYFGPGTRLTVL.

The rearrangement joins TRBV7-2 to TRBJ1-5; D gene uncertain. This CDR3 spans 16 amino acids. V was cut by 1 base and J by 0 bases, with 10 bases left in between. CDR1 and CDR2 (germline): SGHTA, FQGNSA. The CDR3 is CASSLGGWVSNQPQHF. CDR3 sequence (DNA): TGTGCCAGCAGCTTAGGAGGGTGGGTTAGCAATCAGCCCCAGCATTTT.

The V call is TRBV3-1 (or the pseudogene TRBV3-2), the J call TRBJ1-1; no firm D call. From germline, CDR1 is LGHDT and CDR2 YNNKEL (reference sequence). This CDR3 contains 14 residues. V gave up 4 bases and J gave up 1 base, with 10 bases separating them. The CDR3 loop is CASSPEGPNTEAFF. The CDR3 nucleotides are TGTGCCAGCAGCCCGGAGGGCCCGAACACTGAAGCTTTCTTT.

The J gene is TRBJ1-6, the V gene TRBV7-9, with 8 positions matching TRBD1. Germline lookup yields CDR1 SEHNR and CDR2 FQNEAQ (reference sequence). J gave up 5 bases and V 2 bases, and 11 bases lay outside the gene matches. CDR3 length equals 18 residues. The DNA for the CDR3 is TGTGCCAGCAGCTTAACGCACGGACAGGGACTAAATAATTCACCCCTCCACTTT. Translated: CASSLTHGQGLNNSPLHF.

The chain links TRBV24-1 to TRBJ2-5; the D gene is possibly TRBD2 (7 bases). This CDR3 comprises 16 residues. V lost 2 bases and J 4 bases, leaving 16 bases between the germline ends. From germline, CDR1 is KGHDR and CDR2 SFDVKD. CDR3 amino acids: CATSDSGLGGGETQYF. CDR3 coding DNA: TGTGCCACCAGTGATTCTGGACTAGGGGGGGGAGAGACCCAGTACTTC.

J is TRBJ2-1 and V is TRBV7-2; maybe TRBD2 (6 bases). Germline V gene sequence: CDR1 SGHTA, CDR2 FQGNSA. This CDR3 has 14 amino acids. The germline V and J ends were trimmed by 5 bases and 3 bases, with 11 bases remaining between them. The CDR3: CASSLGTGYNEQFF. In nucleotides, the CDR3 is TGTGCCAGCAGCCTGGGGACTGGCTACAATGAGCAGTTCTTC.

This rearrangement joins TRBV27 to TRBJ2-6, with 11 bases fitting TRBD1. Germline V gene sequence: CDR1 MNHEY, CDR2 SMNVEV (reference sequence). J lost 1 base, V lost 2 bases, and 7 bases had no gene match. This CDR3 is built from 19 residues. The CDR3 DNA sequence: TGTGCCAGCAGTTTAATAGGGACAGGGGGAGGATCTGGGGCCAACGTCCTGACTTTC. Encoded protein: CASSLIGTGGGSGANVLTF.

The gene calls are TRBV2 and TRBJ2-1; 12 bases line up with TRBD2. The CDR3 is made up of 17 amino acids. The trim removed 4 bases at V and 7 bases at J, leaving 11 bases unmatched. The germline CDR1 and CDR2 sequences are SNHLY and FYNNEI. The CDR3 loop is CASSVTSGGPRENEQFF. The CDR3 DNA reads TGTGCCAGCAGTGTGACTAGCGGGGGTCCCAGGGAGAATGAGCAGTTCTTC.

In this sample, this clone turned up many times. An end of the junction does not agree with germline; a read error may underlie this. The chain joins TRBV15 to TRBJ2-1, with unresolved D. The CDR3 has 15 residues. Germline values: CDR1 LNHNV, CDR2 YYDKDF (reference sequence). As DNA, the CDR3 is TGTGCCACCAGCAGAGCCCTCTTCTCCGACAATGAGCAGTTCTTC. Amino acid sequence: CATSRALFSDNEQFF.

The chain joins TRBV5-1 to TRBJ2-3; tentatively, D is TRBD1 (6 bases). Germline values: CDR1 SGHRS, CDR2 YFSETQ. The CDR3 is 16 residues long. The V gene lost 3 bases and the J gene lost 2 bases, with 16 bases spanning the gap. The CDR3 is CASSSGLYRDTDTQYF. The CDR3 nucleotides read TGCGCCAGCAGCTCGGGATTATACAGGGACACAGATACGCAGTATTTT. Variable domain in full (rest from reference TRBV5-1 and TRBJ2-3): KAGVTQTPRYLIKTRGQQVTLSCSPISGHRSVSWYQQTPGQGLQFLFEYFSETQRNKGNFPGRFSGRQFSNSRSEMNVSTLELGDSALYLCASSSGLYRDTDTQYFGPGTRLTVL.

The CDR3 bases are TGTGCCAGCAGATCGTCTGACAGGGGGCGTGAAAAACTGTTTTTT. This encodes CASRSSDRGREKLFF. The chain recombines TRBV27 with TRBJ1-4; 10 positions agree with TRBD1. This CDR3 spans 15 amino acids. Germline V gene lookup returns CDR1 MNHEY and CDR2 SMNVEV (reference sequence). V lost 6 bases and J lost 7; bases outside the gene matches: 8.

The chain recombines TRBV24-1 with TRBJ2-3, with 7 bases that match TRBD1. The length of the CDR3 is 15 residues. CDR1 KGHDR and CDR2 SFDVKD come from the germline V gene. Germline trimming cut 4 bases from V and 4 bases from J; bases unmatched to any gene: 7. The CDR3 is CATSERTGSSDTQYF. CDR3 sequence (DNA): TGTGCCACCAGTGAAAGGACAGGAAGTTCAGATACGCAGTATTTT.

This chain links TRBV3-1 (or the pseudogene TRBV3-2) with TRBJ2-5; TRBD2 aligns across 9 bases. The CDR3 totals 14 residues. Germline-derived CDR1 and CDR2 are LGHDT and YNNKEL (reference sequence). The V segment lost 6 bases and the J segment 0 bases; nucleotides outside the gene matches: 2. The CDR3 nucleotides read TGTGCCAGCAGTAGCGGGGGCTACCAAGAGACCCAGTACTTC. This gives the protein CASSSGGYQETQYF.

CDR3 DNA sequence: TGCGCCAGCAGTGAGGCGGGGTTAGTCCCCTACGAGCAGTACTTC. It codes for CASSEAGLVPYEQYF. The chain links TRBV10-2 to TRBJ2-7, with D possibly being TRBD2 (6 bases). Trimming left V 2 bases short and J 2 bases short, with 13 bases between. Germline assignment: CDR1 WSHSY and CDR2 SAAADI. This CDR3 has 15 residues.

The chain combines TRBV11-2 with TRBJ2-7, with D hard to call. The CDR3 is made up of 13 amino acids. Germline CDR1 is SGHAT and CDR2 is FQNNGV. With 5 bases removed from V and 5 bases from J, the gap between germline ends came to 13 bases. CDR3 sequence (DNA): TGTGCCAGCAGCAAGAGTTTGTTCCACGAGCAGTACTTC. Protein: CASSKSLFHEQYF.

The chain links TRBV10-3 to TRBJ2-6, with D perhaps TRBD2 (5 bases). Germline V CDR1 and CDR2: ENHRY, SYGVKD. V lost 4 bases and J 0 bases, leaving 13 bases between the germline ends. This CDR3 has 17 amino acids. The CDR3 DNA sequence: TGTGCCATCAGTGGGGGAGCTGGGGTCTCTGGGGCCAACGTCCTGACTTTC. This codes for CAISGGAGVSGANVLTF.

This clone has a single count. This chain connects TRBV7-9 to TRBJ1-4, with unresolved D. Trimming took 3 bases from V and 4 from J, leaving 9 bases between them. The CDR3 is made up of 14 amino acids. CDR1 is SEHNR and CDR2 is FQNEAQ in the germline V gene (reference sequence). CDR3 in DNA: TGTGCCAGCAGCTTTTTTCGGGGTAATGAAAAACTGTTTTTT. Its translation is CASSFFRGNEKLFF.

The chain combines TRBV7-8 with TRBJ2-3; weak D call: TRBD1 (6 bases). Germline CDR1 reads SGHVS; CDR2 reads FQNEAQ. Trimming left V 4 bases short and J 4 bases short, with 9 bases between. The CDR3 has 13 amino acids. CDR3 in DNA: TGTGCCAGCAGCTCTGACAGGCCAGATACGCAGTATTTT. This gives the protein CASSSDRPDTQYF.